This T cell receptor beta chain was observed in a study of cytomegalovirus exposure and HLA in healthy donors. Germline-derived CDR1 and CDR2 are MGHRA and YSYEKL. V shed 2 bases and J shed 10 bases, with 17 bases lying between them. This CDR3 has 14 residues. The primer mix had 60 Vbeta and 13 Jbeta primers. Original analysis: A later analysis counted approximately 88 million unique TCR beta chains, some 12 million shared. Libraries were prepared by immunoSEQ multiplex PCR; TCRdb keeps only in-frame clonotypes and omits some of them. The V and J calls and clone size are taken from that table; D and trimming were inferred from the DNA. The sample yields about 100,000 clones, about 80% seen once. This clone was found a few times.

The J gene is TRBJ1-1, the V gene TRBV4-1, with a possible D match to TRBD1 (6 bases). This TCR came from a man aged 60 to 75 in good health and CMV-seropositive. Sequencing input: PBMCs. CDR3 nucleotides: TGCGCCAGCAGCCAACTCATCCCAGGGGTGCGAGCTTTCTTT. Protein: CASSQLIPGVRAFF.